The following is a T cell receptor beta chain sequence with its context. Its antigen is unknown. The sample comes from a study of cytomegalovirus exposure and HLA in healthy donors. Study-level results: The investigators catalogued 164 TCR beta chains as cytomegalovirus-associated.

CDR1 LNHDA and CDR2 SQIVND come from the germline V gene (reference sequence). Unmatched junction bases numbered 9, after V lost 5 bases and J lost 3 bases. The CDR3 runs to 15 residues. It was with 60 Vbeta and 13 Jbeta primers that the PCR ran. This table comes from immunoSEQ multiplex PCR, and its TCRdb copy is limited to in-frame clones, with some not included. The data show under 200,000 clones, more than 70% seen once. The sequence derives from a woman between 50 and 59 years old in good health and CMV-seropositive. The specimen was PBMCs. The chain couples TRBV19 to TRBJ2-7, with TRBD2 identical over 8 bases. In DNA, the CDR3 is TGTGCCAGTAGTCCGGGAGGGGCTAGCGGCTACGAGCAGTACTTC. Its translation: CASSPGGASGYEQYF.